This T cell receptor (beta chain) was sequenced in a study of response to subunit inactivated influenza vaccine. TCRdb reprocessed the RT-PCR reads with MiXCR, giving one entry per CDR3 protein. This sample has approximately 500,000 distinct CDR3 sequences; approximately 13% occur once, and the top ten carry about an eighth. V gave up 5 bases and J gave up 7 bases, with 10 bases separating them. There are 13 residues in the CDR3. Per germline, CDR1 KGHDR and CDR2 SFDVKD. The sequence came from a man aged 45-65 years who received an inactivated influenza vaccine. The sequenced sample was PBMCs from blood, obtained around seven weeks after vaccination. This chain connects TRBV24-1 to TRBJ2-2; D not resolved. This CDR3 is CATSALTGGELFF. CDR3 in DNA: TGTGCCACCAGTGCCTTGACCGGCGGGGAGCTGTTTTTT.